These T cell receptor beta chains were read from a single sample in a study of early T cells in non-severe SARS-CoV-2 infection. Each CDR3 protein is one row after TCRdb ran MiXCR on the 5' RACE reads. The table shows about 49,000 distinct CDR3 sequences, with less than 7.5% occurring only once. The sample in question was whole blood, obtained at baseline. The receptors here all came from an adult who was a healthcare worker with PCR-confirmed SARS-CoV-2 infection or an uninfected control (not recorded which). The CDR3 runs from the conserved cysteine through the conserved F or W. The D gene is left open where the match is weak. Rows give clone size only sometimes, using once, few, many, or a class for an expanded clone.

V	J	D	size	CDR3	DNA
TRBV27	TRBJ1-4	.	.	CASIQGEKLFF	TGTGCCAGCATACAAGGTGAAAAACTGTTTTTT
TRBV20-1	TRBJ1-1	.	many	CSAREMSGTEAFF	TGCAGTGCTAGAGAAATGAGCGGCACTGAAGCTTTCTTT
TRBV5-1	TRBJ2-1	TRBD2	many	CASSLSVASGGGGNF	TGCGCCAGCAGCTTGTCGGTGGCTAGCGGGGGCGGAGGGAATTTC
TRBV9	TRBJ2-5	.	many	CASSTGTNQETQYF	TGTGCCAGCAGCACCGGGACGAATCAAGAGACCCAGTACTTC
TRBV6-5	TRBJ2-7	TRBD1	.	CASSLGTGTYEQYF	TGTGCCAGCAGTTTGGGGACAGGGACCTACGAGCAGTACTTC
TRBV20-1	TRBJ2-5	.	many	CSARVSPAVGKETQYF	TGCAGTGCTAGAGTTTCACCCGCGGTGGGTAAAGAGACCCAGTACTTC
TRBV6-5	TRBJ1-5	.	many	CASRPGRTSNQPQHF	TGTGCCAGCAGACCGGGACGGACTAGCAATCAGCCCCAGCATTTT
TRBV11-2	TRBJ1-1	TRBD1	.	CASSPQGPLSTEAFF	TGTGCCAGCAGCCCACAGGGGCCCCTGAGCACTGAAGCTTTCTTT
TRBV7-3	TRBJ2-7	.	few	CASSLNSAQYYEQYF	TGTGCCAGCAGCTTAAACAGCGCGCAGTACTACGAGCAGTACTTC
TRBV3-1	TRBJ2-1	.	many	CASSPGTSYNEQFF	TGTGCCAGCAGCCCCGGGACATCTTACAATGAGCAGTTCTTC
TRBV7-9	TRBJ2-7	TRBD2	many	CASTGLAGPSYEQYF	TGTGCCTCCACCGGGCTAGCGGGGCCCTCCTACGAGCAGTACTTC
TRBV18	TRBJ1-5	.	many	CASSPPLAGGVGGNQPQHF	TGTGCCAGCTCACCCCCACTGGCTGGGGGCGTTGGGGGCAATCAGCCCCAGCATTTT
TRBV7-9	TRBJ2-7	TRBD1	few	CASSLSDRVIGEQYF	TGTGCCAGCAGCTTAAGCGACAGGGTTATTGGCGAGCAGTACTTC
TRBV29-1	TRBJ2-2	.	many	CSVDSTHTGELFF	TGCAGCGTGGACAGCACGCACACCGGGGAGCTGTTTTTT
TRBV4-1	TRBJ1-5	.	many	CASSQEGGEGRQPQHF	TGCGCCAGCAGCCAAGAGGGCGGCGAGGGGCGTCAGCCCCAGCATTTT
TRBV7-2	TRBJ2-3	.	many	CASSYGLLAETDTQYF	TGTGCCAGCAGTTATGGGCTACTAGCAGAGACAGATACGCAGTATTTT
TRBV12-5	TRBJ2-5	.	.	CASGIDLAQETQYF	TGTGCTAGTGGTATTGACCTCGCCCAAGAGACCCAGTACTTC
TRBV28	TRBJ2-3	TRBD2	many	CASSLAGYTDTQYF	TGTGCCAGCAGCCTAGCGGGCTACACAGATACGCAGTATTTT
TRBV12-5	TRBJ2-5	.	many	CASGSEHSRLGAQYF	TGTGCTAGTGGATCTGAACATAGCAGGTTGGGGGCCCAGTACTTC
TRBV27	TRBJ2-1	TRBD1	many	CASSRDRGVKNEQFF	TGTGCCAGCAGTAGGGACAGGGGGGTAAAGAATGAGCAGTTCTTC
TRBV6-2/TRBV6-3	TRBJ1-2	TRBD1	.	CASSFEPTDRVYGYTF	TGTGCCAGCAGCTTTGAACCCACGGACAGGGTCTATGGCTACACCTTC
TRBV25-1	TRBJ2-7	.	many	CASSVSYEQYF	TGTGCCAGCAGCGTGTCTTACGAGCAGTACTTC
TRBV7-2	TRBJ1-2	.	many	CASSLAYSGRTAYGYTF	TGTGCCAGCAGCTTAGCTTATTCGGGGAGGACAGCCTATGGCTACACCTTC
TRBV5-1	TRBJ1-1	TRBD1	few	CASSLPTGGVGRNTEAFF	TGCGCCAGCAGCTTACCGACAGGGGGCGTTGGTCGGAACACTGAAGCTTTCTTT
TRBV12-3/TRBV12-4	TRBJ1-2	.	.	CASSVGPTVGYTF	TGTGCCAGCAGTGTGGGACCCACTGTAGGCTACACCTTC
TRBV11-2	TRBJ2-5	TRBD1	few	CASSRRDRGRGRETQYF	TGTGCCAGCAGCCGACGGGACAGGGGTCGTGGAAGGGAGACCCAGTACTTC
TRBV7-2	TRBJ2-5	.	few	CASSPDRQETQYF	TGTGCCAGCAGCCCCGACAGGCAAGAGACCCAGTACTTC
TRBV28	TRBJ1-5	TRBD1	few	CAVAGTGASSQPQHF	TGTGCCGTCGCCGGGACAGGTGCATCCAGCCAGCCCCAGCATTTT
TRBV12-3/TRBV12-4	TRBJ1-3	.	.	CASSFEGPGNTIYF	TGTGCCAGCAGTTTTGAGGGGCCTGGAAACACCATATATTTT
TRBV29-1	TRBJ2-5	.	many	CSERTGKETQYF	TGCAGCGAACGGACGGGGAAAGAGACCCAGTACTTC
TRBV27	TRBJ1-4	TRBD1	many	CASSPGTGHEKLFF	TGTGCCAGCAGTCCCGGGACAGGGCATGAAAAACTGTTTTTT